Following are 12 T cell receptor beta chains from one sample sequenced in a study of OX40 agonist ivuxolimab in advanced cancers. Profiled with immunoSEQ multiplex PCR; TCRdb holds only in-frame clones, not every one. Found here are around 62,000 clones, 89% of them singletons; the top ten hold more than 9%. The source was CD4+ or CD8+ T cells sorted from blood, collected in a trial of the OX40 agonist ivuxolimab. The receptors shown here come from an adult with an advanced solid tumor such as melanoma, head and neck, liver or kidney cancer.

With regard to this clone: Other DNA sequences in the same sample also yield this CDR3. The rearrangement links TRBV9 to TRBJ2-1, with 8 bases matching TRBD2. The CDR3 is 13 residues long. J was trimmed by 10 bases and V by 4 bases; bases with no gene match: 7. Germline V lookup: CDR1 SGDLS, CDR2 YYNGEE. CDR3 nucleotides: TGTGCCAGCAGCCCAGGACTAGCAGGAGAGCAGTTCTTC. Encoded protein: CASSPGLAGEQFF.

This chain links TRBV27 with TRBJ2-1, with 8 bases that match TRBD2. Unmatched junction bases numbered 8, after V lost 3 bases and J lost 7 bases. The germline V gene has CDR1 MNHEY and CDR2 SMNVEV (reference sequence). The CDR3 is 15 residues long. The CDR3: CASSFGISGKNEQFF. CDR3 coding DNA: TGTGCCAGCAGTTTTGGTATTAGCGGGAAGAATGAGCAGTTCTTC.

CDR3 sequence reads: CASSSPLAGNNEQFF. The CDR3 DNA reads TGTGCCAGCAGTTCTCCGCTAGCGGGCAACAATGAGCAGTTCTTC. V and J are TRBV2 and TRBJ2-1; 8 nucleotides match TRBD2. CDR1 and CDR2 from the germline V gene are SNHLY and FYNNEI. The CDR3 is 15 residues long. V trimming: 5 bases; J trimming: 5 bases; junction bases outside the gene matches: 8.

The chain joins TRBV5-4 to TRBJ2-3; a possible D gene is TRBD2 (6 bases). The CDR3 runs 14 residues. The V gene lost 4 bases and the J gene lost 1 base, with 10 bases spanning the gap. The germline V gene encodes CDR1 SGHNT and CDR2 YYREEE (reference sequence). The CDR3 nucleotides read TGTGCCAGCAGCGGGACTTTTCGCACAGATACGCAGTATTTT. As protein: CASSGTFRTDTQYF.

In its sample, this clone was seen once. The rearrangement links TRBV6-6 to TRBJ2-2, with D perhaps matching TRBD1 or TRBD2 (6 bases each). This CDR3 contains 13 residues. Trimming left V 10 bases short and J 5 bases short, with 14 bases between. Germline CDR1 reads MNHNY; CDR2 reads SVGAGI (reference sequence). The CDR3 bases are TGTGCCAACCAACGAGGGGGGACCGGGGAGCTGTTTTTT. It yields the protein CANQRGGTGELFF.

The chain is built from TRBV12-5 and TRBJ2-1; D may be TRBD2 (5 bases). There are 18 residues in the CDR3. Germline V gene lookup returns CDR1 LGHNT and CDR2 FRNRAP. The V and J ends lost 2 bases and 2 bases respectively, with 19 bases between them. CDR3 nucleotides: TGTGCTAGTGGTTTGTCTACGACACCTCTAGCAACCTACAATGAGCAGTTCTTC. Protein: CASGLSTTPLATYNEQFF.

The chain has TRBV5-6 and TRBJ2-7, with D unresolved. V lost 3 bases, J lost 0 bases, and 4 bases lay in between. The CDR3 has 12 amino acids. The germline V gene has CDR1 SGHDT and CDR2 YYEEEE. Here the CDR3 DNA reads TGTGCCAGCAGCTCCGACTCCTACGAGCAGTACTTC. Protein: CASSSDSYEQYF.

V is TRBV14 and J is TRBJ2-1; tentative D call: TRBD2 (5 bases). The CDR3 contains 13 residues. Trimming removed 1 base from V and 10 bases from J, with 11 bases in between. Germline V lookup: CDR1 SGHDN, CDR2 FVKESK. CDR3 amino acids: CASSQGTSSEQFF. The CDR3 region has the DNA TGTGCCAGCAGCCAAGGGACGTCTAGCGAGCAGTTCTTC.

The chain couples TRBV27 to TRBJ2-1; 13 bases line up with TRBD2. The CDR3 consists of 16 residues. CDR1 is MNHEY and CDR2 is SMNVEV in the germline V gene (reference sequence). J lost 10 bases, V lost 5 bases, and 11 bases had no gene match. The CDR3 spells CASSNPLAGGDWEQFF. The CDR3 DNA is TGTGCCAGCAGTAACCCACTAGCGGGGGGGGATTGGGAGCAGTTCTTC.

V gene TRBV5-6 combines with J gene TRBJ2-1, with D possibly being TRBD1 (6 bases). The germline gives CDR1 SGHDT, CDR2 YYEEEE. V was cut by 2 bases and J by 10 bases, with 10 bases left in between. The CDR3 length is 12 residues. The CDR3 region is CASSLGQSEQFF. The CDR3 nucleotides are TGTGCCAGCAGCTTAGGACAGTCGGAGCAGTTCTTC.

This clone was recorded only once. CDR3 in DNA: TGCGCCAGCAGCCAAGAAACGGGGCTGAACACTGAAGCTTTCTTT. Residues: CASSQETGLNTEAFF. This sequence joins TRBV4-1 and TRBJ1-1; a weak D match, TRBD1 (5 bases). The CDR3 runs 15 residues. The germline V gene encodes CDR1 MGHRA and CDR2 YSYEKL. Trimming took off 0 bases at V and 0 bases at J, with 8 bases between the two ends.

The gene calls are TRBV9 and TRBJ2-7; TRBD1 is a possible D gene (6 bases). The V end lost 3 bases, the J end lost 5 bases, and 12 bases lay between the germline ends. Germline CDR1 and CDR2: SGDLS and YYNGEE. There are 13 residues in the CDR3. CDR3 in DNA: TGTGCCAGCAGCGCGACAGGCGGCCACGAGCAGTACTTC. Its translation: CASSATGGHEQYF. The full variable domain, completed using reference TRBV9 and TRBJ2-7, is DSGVTQTPKHLITATGQRVTLRCSPRSGDLSVYWYQQSLDQGLQFLIQYYNGEERAKGNILERFSAQQFPDLHSELNLSSLELGDSALYFCASSATGGHEQYFGPGTRLTVT.